Described below is a single TCR beta chain sequence and its context. From germline, CDR1 is SGHNT and CDR2 YENEEA. V shed 5 bases and J 0 bases; nucleotides not matched to a gene: 7. This CDR3 has 16 residues. This sample stems from a study of radiotherapy plus CTLA-4 blockade in lung cancer. The data were produced by immunoSEQ multiplex PCR, yet TCRdb's version contains in-frame clones alone and is incomplete. The sample records over 30,000 clones, over 60% being singletons. The material sequenced was peripheral blood, taken from a patient treated with radiotherapy plus ipilimumab. The V gene is TRBV11-3, the J gene TRBJ2-4, with TRBD2 matching over 7 bases. This clonotype was obtained from a human donor with non-small cell lung cancer whose response to radiotherapy plus ipilimumab could not be evaluated. This CDR3 is CASSHASGRAKNIQYF. DNA of the CDR3: TGTGCCAGCAGCCACGCTAGCGGCCGAGCCAAAAACATTCAGTACTTC. The variable domain in full, completed from reference TRBV11-3 and TRBJ2-4, reads EAGVVQSPRYKIIEKKQPVAFWCNPISGHNTLYWYLQNLGQGPELLIRYENEEAVDDSQLPKDRFSAERLKGVDSTLKIQPAELGDSAVYLCASSHASGRAKNIQYFGAGTRLSVL.